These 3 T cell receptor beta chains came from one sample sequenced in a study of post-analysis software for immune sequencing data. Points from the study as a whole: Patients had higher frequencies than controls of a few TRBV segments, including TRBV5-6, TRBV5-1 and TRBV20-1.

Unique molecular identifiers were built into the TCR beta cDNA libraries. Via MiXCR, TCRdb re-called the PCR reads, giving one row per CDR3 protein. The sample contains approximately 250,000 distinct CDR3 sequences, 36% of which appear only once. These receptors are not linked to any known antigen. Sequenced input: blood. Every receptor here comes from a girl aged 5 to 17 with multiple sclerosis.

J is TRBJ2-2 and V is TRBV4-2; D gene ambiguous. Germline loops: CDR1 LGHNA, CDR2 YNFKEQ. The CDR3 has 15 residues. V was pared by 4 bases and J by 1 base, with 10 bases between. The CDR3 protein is CASSPVMGNTGELFF. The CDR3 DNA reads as TGTGCCAGCAGCCCCGTGATGGGGAACACCGGGGAGCTGTTTTTT.

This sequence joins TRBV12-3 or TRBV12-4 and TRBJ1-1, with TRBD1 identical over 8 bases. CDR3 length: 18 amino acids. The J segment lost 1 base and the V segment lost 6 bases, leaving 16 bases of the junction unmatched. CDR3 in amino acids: CASRPQGATWGANTEAFF. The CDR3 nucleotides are TGTGCCAGCAGGCCCCAGGGGGCTACATGGGGGGCGAACACTGAAGCTTTCTTT.

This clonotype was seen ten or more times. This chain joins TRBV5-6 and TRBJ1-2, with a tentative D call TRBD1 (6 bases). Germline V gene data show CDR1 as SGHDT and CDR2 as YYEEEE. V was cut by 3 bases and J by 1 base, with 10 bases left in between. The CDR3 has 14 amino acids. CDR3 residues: CASSSGTSNYGYTF. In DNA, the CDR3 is TGTGCCAGCAGCTCGGGGACAAGTAACTATGGCTACACCTTC.